What follows are 11 T cell receptor beta chains derived from one specimen sequenced in a study of tumor and adjacent non-tumor tissue in lung cancer. TCRbeta libraries were built with three rounds of nested PCR, modified from ARM-PCR. Via MiXCR, TCRdb re-called the multiplex PCR reads, giving one row per CDR3 protein. The sample has approximately 140,000 distinct CDR3 sequences, approximately 66% seen once; the top ten hold roughly 18%. No cell sorting was done before RNA was extracted from the tissue. Sequenced sample: lung tumor tissue. The receptors stem from a man aged 55 to 70 with small cell lung cancer.

The chain carries TRBV7-9 and TRBJ2-7, with D hard to call. Germline V CDR1 and CDR2: SEHNR, FQNEAQ (reference sequence). V was shortened by 4 bases and J by 1 base, with 14 bases between the two germline ends. This CDR3 comprises 15 residues. CDR3 nucleotide sequence: TGTGCCAGCAGCTGCTCAAGGCCACTGTCCTACGAGCAGTACGTC. Protein product: CASSCSRPLSYEQYV.

This clonotype has only one observation. Possible read error: a much larger clone is one base away. The J gene is TRBJ2-7, the V gene TRBV5-1; 14 bases agree with TRBD2. Germline assignment: CDR1 SGHRS and CDR2 YFSETQ. The CDR3 is made up of 15 amino acids. CDR3 sequence (DNA): TGCGTCAGCAGCTCGGGACTAGCGGGAGTGTACGAGCAGTACTTC. It is translated as CVSSSGLAGVYEQYF.

The CDR3, as DNA: TGTGCCAGCACCAGTAATACCGTAGCCAAAAACATTCAGTACTTC. Translating gives CASTSNTVAKNIQYF. The gene calls are TRBV5-6 and TRBJ2-4, with D unresolved. The CDR3 consists of 15 residues. V lost 6 bases to trimming and J lost 0 bases, with 13 bases between them. Germline V gives CDR1 SGHDT, CDR2 YYEEEE.

The chain has TRBV11-3 and TRBJ2-7; 7 nucleotides align to TRBD2. The length of the CDR3 is 16 residues. Germline loops: CDR1 SGHNT, CDR2 YENEEA. With V trimmed by 6 bases and J by 0 bases, 11 bases remained unmatched. CDR3 amino acids: CASSRLARLNSYEQYF. The CDR3 coding sequence is TGTGCCAGCAGTCGACTAGCAAGGCTGAACTCCTACGAGCAGTACTTC.

In regard to this clonotype: Because it lacks the conserved phenylalanine or tryptophan at the end, this CDR3 is likely a read error. J is TRBJ1-2 and V is TRBV29-1; 8 bases map to TRBD1. Germline V gene sequence: CDR1 SQVTM, CDR2 ANQGSEA. The CDR3 consists of 12 residues. For the CDR3, the DNA is TGCAGTGTCGCCGACAGGGGCTATGGCTACACCTCC. Its protein is CSVADRGYGYTS.

In the case of this clonotype: The junction and the germline gene differ at one end; a read error may be behind it. This rearrangement joins TRBV10-2 to TRBJ1-6; D might be TRBD1 (5 bases). Germline V gene data show CDR1 as WSHSY and CDR2 as SAAADI. The CDR3 length is 15 residues. CDR3 sequence (DNA): TGCGCCACCAGTCTTCGGGGCGGGACGGATTCACCCCTCCACTTT. This gives the protein CATSLRGGTDSPLHF.

This clonotype was seen more than once but under ten times. CDR3 sequence (DNA): TGTGCCATCAGTGAAAGAGGACAGGTCCAAGAGACCCAGTACTTC. Protein product: CAISERGQVQETQYF. The gene calls are TRBV10-3 and TRBJ2-5; 7 bases match TRBD1. CDR1 and CDR2 from the germline V gene are ENHRY and SYGVKD. V lost 3 bases to trimming and J lost 1 base; unmatched junction nucleotides: 5. CDR3 length equals 15 residues.

The chain has TRBV6-5 and TRBJ1-1; D remains ambiguous. Deletions cut 5 bases from V and 6 bases from J, with 16 bases between. The CDR3 runs to 14 residues. The germline gives CDR1 MNHEY, CDR2 SVGAGI. CDR3 protein: CASSQSRGSPEAFF. The CDR3 bases are TGTGCCAGCAGTCAATCACGGGGTTCACCTGAAGCTTTCTTT.

This clonotype was seen many times. This rearrangement joins TRBV30 to TRBJ2-3; 9 bases map to TRBD1. Germline CDR1 and CDR2: GTSNPN and SVGIG (reference sequence). V was clipped by 2 bases and J by 0 bases; unmatched bases: 3. The CDR3 is 15 residues long. In DNA form, the CDR3 reads TGTGCCTGGAGTCCCGGGACAGGGAGCACAGATACGCAGTATTTT. This encodes CAWSPGTGSTDTQYF. Full variable domain (missing parts from reference TRBV30 and TRBJ2-3): SQTIHQWPATLVQPVGSPLSLECTVEGTSNPNLYWYRQAAGRGLQLLFYSVGIGQISSEVPQNLSASRPQDRQFILSSKKLLLSDSGFYLCAWSPGTGSTDTQYFGPGTRLTVL.

The chain uses TRBV20-1 and TRBJ2-1, with a possible D match to TRBD2 (5 bases). Looked up from germline, CDR1 is DFQATT and CDR2 is SNEGSKA (reference sequence). This CDR3 has 15 amino acids. V lost 3 bases, J lost 6 bases, and 18 bases lay in between. This CDR3 reads CSASLWTRRGNEQFF. CDR3 bases: TGCAGTGCTAGTTTATGGACTCGGCGTGGCAATGAGCAGTTCTTC.

This clonotype was counted many times. The chain recombines TRBV12-3 or TRBV12-4 with TRBJ2-2, with TRBD2 as a possible D gene (5 bases). Trimming stripped 1 base from V and 0 bases from J, with 6 bases between. CDR3 length: 15 residues. CDR3 protein: CASSLGRANTGELFF. CDR3 sequence (DNA): TGTGCCAGCAGTTTAGGGCGGGCGAACACCGGGGAGCTGTTTTTT.